Below are 18 T cell receptor beta chains sequenced from a single sample in a study of cytomegalovirus exposure and HLA in healthy donors. Profiling relied on immunoSEQ multiplex PCR, and the TCRdb table lists in-frame clones only, not all of them. In the table there are 100,000 to 150,000 clones, roughly 90% of which are singletons. What was sequenced was PBMCs. The origin of the receptors is a woman aged 18 to 35 in good health and CMV-seronegative.

The V gene is TRBV6-1, the J gene TRBJ1-3, with TRBD1 identical over 8 bases. Germline lookup yields CDR1 MNHNS and CDR2 SASEGT. The CDR3 loop spans 13 amino acids. V trimming: 4 bases; J trimming: 8 bases; junction bases outside the gene matches: 4. The CDR3 is CASSGHRGDTIYF. The CDR3 DNA reads as TGTGCCAGCAGTGGACACAGGGGGGACACCATATATTTT.

This clone appeared once. The J gene is TRBJ1-4, the V gene TRBV13; D is ambiguous. The CDR3 is 15 residues long. Germline V gene lookup returns CDR1 PRHDT and CDR2 FYEKMQ (reference sequence). V was cut by 3 bases and J by 3 bases, with 11 bases left in between. In DNA form, the CDR3 reads TGTGCCAGCAGCTTCTCGAGAGCTCCTAATGAAAAACTGTTTTTT. Translation gives CASSFSRAPNEKLFF.

This clone occurred a few times. The rearrangement links TRBV6-1 to TRBJ2-5; no clear D. CDR1 is MNHNS, CDR2 SASEGT, per germline. The CDR3 is made up of 13 amino acids. The V end was cut by 2 bases, the J end by 2 bases, with 6 bases between. DNA of the CDR3: TGTGCCAGCAGTGAACAGAAACAAGAGACCCAGTACTTC. It translates to CASSEQKQETQYF.

This clone was found once. CDR3 sequence (DNA): TGTGCCAGCAGTTTAGGCGGGGCGATTCCCTACGAGCAGTACTTC. Translation: CASSLGGAIPYEQYF. The chain recombines TRBV6-5 with TRBJ2-7; possibly TRBD2 for D (6 bases). Germline V gives CDR1 MNHEY, CDR2 SVGAGI. The CDR3 runs 15 residues. V lost 4 bases, J lost 2 bases, and 15 bases lay in between.

The CDR3 region is CASSLEGQGTYEQYF. CDR3 DNA sequence: TGTGCCAGCAGCCTAGAGGGACAGGGGACCTACGAGCAGTACTTC. This chain links TRBV2 with TRBJ2-7, with 10 nucleotides matching TRBD1. Germline V gene sequence: CDR1 SNHLY, CDR2 FYNNEI. The CDR3 contains 15 residues. With 6 bases clipped from V and 2 bases from J, the junction kept 7 bases outside the gene matches. The full variable domain, in which reference TRBV2 and TRBJ2-7 provide the parts outside the CDR3, is EPEVTQTPSHQVTQMGQEVILRCVPISNHLYFYWYRQILGQKVEFLVSFYNNEISEKSEIFDDQFSVERPDGSNFTLKIRSTKLEDSAMYFCASSLEGQGTYEQYFGPGTRLTVT.

The CDR3 here is CASGGQNNSPLHF. CDR3 DNA sequence: TGTGCCAGCGGAGGACAGAATAATTCACCCCTCCACTTT. The genes are TRBV28 and TRBJ1-6; tentatively, D is TRBD1 (6 bases). There are 13 residues in the CDR3. V gave up 8 bases and J gave up 5 bases, with 10 bases separating them. Germline CDR1 and CDR2: MDHEN and SYDVKM.

The chain combines TRBV7-2 with TRBJ2-1; 12 positions agree with TRBD2. Germline V gene sequence: CDR1 SGHTA, CDR2 FQGNSA. This CDR3 has 16 residues. V gave up 6 bases and J gave up 6 bases; unmatched junction bases: 9. CDR3 nucleotides: TGTGCCAGCAGTTCCGCGGGACTAGCGGGTTCCAATGAGCAGTTCTTC. It specifies CASSSAGLAGSNEQFF. The variable domain in full, with the rest retrieved from reference TRBV7-2 and TRBJ2-1, is GAGVSQSPSNKVTEKGKDVELRCDPISGHTALYWYRQSLGQGLEFLIYFQGNSAPDKSGLPSDRFSAERTGGSVSTLTIQRTQQEDSAVYLCASSSAGLAGSNEQFFGPGTRLTVL.

V gene TRBV2 combines with J gene TRBJ1-6, with 10 bases identical to TRBD1. J gave up 14 bases and V 8 bases, and 12 bases lay outside the gene matches. CDR3 length: 14 residues. Per the germline V gene, CDR1 is SNHLY and CDR2 is FYNNEI. The CDR3 sequence is CASGEDRGEFTLHF. In DNA form, the CDR3 reads TGTGCCAGCGGGGAGGACAGGGGGGAATTCACCCTCCACTTT.

This clone has a handful of counts. V is TRBV7-3 and J is TRBJ1-6; no firm D call. V lost 3 bases, J lost 3 bases, and 6 bases lay in between. Germline CDR1 SGHTA, CDR2 FQGTGA. The CDR3 contains 14 residues. CDR3 nucleotide sequence: TGTGCCAGCAGCTTCGACAACTATAATTCACCCCTCCACTTT. Its translation: CASSFDNYNSPLHF.

This chain links TRBV7-9 with TRBJ2-6; 7 bases align to TRBD1. This CDR3 comprises 15 residues. Germline lookup yields CDR1 SEHNR and CDR2 FQNEAQ (reference sequence). Germline trimming cut 5 bases from V and 2 bases from J; bases unmatched to any gene: 3. DNA for the CDR3: TGTGCCAGCAGCGACAGGGTGGCTGGGGCCAACGTCCTGACTTTC. The encoded protein is CASSDRVAGANVLTF.

The chain combines TRBV5-1 with TRBJ2-1; TRBD1 is a possible D gene (5 bases). In germline, CDR1 is SGHRS, CDR2 YFSETQ. The CDR3 totals 14 residues. The ends were cut back, 0 bases at V and 7 bases at J, with 11 bases in the middle. The CDR3 loop is CASSLARVSNEQFF. CDR3 DNA sequence: TGCGCCAGCAGCTTGGCCAGGGTATCTAATGAGCAGTTCTTC.

This chain links TRBV2 with TRBJ2-5, with 9 bases lining up with TRBD1. Trimming cost V 10 bases and J 2 bases; bases outside gene matches: 5. Germline V lookup: CDR1 SNHLY, CDR2 FYNNEI. The CDR3 has 13 residues. The CDR3 is CAKGDRGQETQYF. DNA for the CDR3: TGTGCCAAGGGAGACAGGGGGCAAGAGACCCAGTACTTC.

The V and J genes are TRBV11-3 and TRBJ1-1; perhaps TRBD1 as D (5 bases). The V gene lost 3 bases and the J gene lost 0 bases, with 11 bases spanning the gap. The V gene's germline CDR1 is SGHNT and CDR2 YENEEA. CDR3 length: 15 amino acids. The CDR3 DNA reads as TGTGCCAGCAGCTTCGGCAGGGCGGTGAACACTGAAGCTTTCTTT. It yields the protein CASSFGRAVNTEAFF.

J is TRBJ1-2 and V is TRBV4-3; 8 bases align to TRBD1. This CDR3 comprises 20 residues. The V gene's germline CDR1 is LGHNA and CDR2 YSLEER. Trimming took 0 bases from V and 8 from J; bases not matched to a gene: 23. The CDR3 region has the DNA TGCGCCAGCAGCCAAGAGGAGGGGCCAGGGGGCGAAGGGTTCGGCGCGGGCTACACCTTC. As protein: CASSQEEGPGGEGFGAGYTF.

The V and J genes are TRBV11-2 and TRBJ1-2, with no clear D. The length of the CDR3 is 15 residues. The V and J ends lost 1 base and 4 bases respectively, with 13 bases between them. Germline V gene sequence: CDR1 SGHAT, CDR2 FQNNGV. CDR3 bases: TGTGCCAGCAGCTTAGTACCAGGCCTGGGCTATGGCTACACCTTC. Its translation: CASSLVPGLGYGYTF.

This chain's CDR3 is CASSQDYVQGSHEQYF. CDR3 bases: TGTGCCAGCAGCCAAGATTACGTCCAGGGGTCCCACGAGCAGTACTTC. The rearrangement links TRBV4-2 to TRBJ2-7; possibly TRBD1 for D (6 bases). Trimming removed 0 bases at V and 5 bases at J, with 17 bases between. Germline V gene lookup returns CDR1 LGHNA and CDR2 YNFKEQ. The CDR3 runs 16 residues.

The rearrangement joins TRBV6-6 to TRBJ2-1; D call uncertain. Germline-derived CDR1 and CDR2 are MNHNY and SVGAGI (reference sequence). The V end lost 6 bases, the J end lost 9 bases, and 15 bases lay between the germline ends. The CDR3 contains 13 residues. The CDR3 nucleotides are TGTGCCAGCAGCTCGTTATCCATCGGTGAGCAGTTCTTC. Its translation: CASSSLSIGEQFF.

J is TRBJ2-3 and V is TRBV9, with 12 nucleotides matching TRBD1. The junction had 3 bases not matched to a gene; V was cut back by 0 bases and J by 1 base. CDR3 length: 17 amino acids. Per germline, CDR1 SGDLS and CDR2 YYNGEE. The CDR3, as DNA: TGTGCCAGCAGCGTAGCTGGGACAGGGGGCGGCACAGATACGCAGTATTTT. This translates into CASSVAGTGGGTDTQYF.